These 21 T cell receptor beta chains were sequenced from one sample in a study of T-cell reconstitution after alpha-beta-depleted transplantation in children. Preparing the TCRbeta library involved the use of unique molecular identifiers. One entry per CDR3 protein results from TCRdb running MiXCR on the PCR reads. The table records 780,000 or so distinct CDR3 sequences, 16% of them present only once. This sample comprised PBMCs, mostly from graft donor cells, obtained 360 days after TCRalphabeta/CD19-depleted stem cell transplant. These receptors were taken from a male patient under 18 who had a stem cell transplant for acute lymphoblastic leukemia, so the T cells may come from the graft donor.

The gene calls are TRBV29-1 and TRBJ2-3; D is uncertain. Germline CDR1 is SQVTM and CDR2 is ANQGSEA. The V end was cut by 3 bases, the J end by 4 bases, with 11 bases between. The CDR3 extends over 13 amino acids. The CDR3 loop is CSVDLLLSDTQYF. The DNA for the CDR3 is TGCAGCGTTGATTTGTTGCTCTCAGATACGCAGTATTTT.

The chain's CDR3 is CASSFLRVDSYNEQFF. In DNA form, the CDR3 reads TGCGCCAGCAGCTTCCTTCGAGTAGATTCCTACAATGAGCAGTTCTTC. The chain joins TRBV5-1 to TRBJ2-1; D gene ambiguous. V dropped 2 bases and J dropped 1 base, with 13 bases sitting between them. CDR1 SGHRS and CDR2 YFSETQ come from the germline V gene. The CDR3 runs 16 residues.

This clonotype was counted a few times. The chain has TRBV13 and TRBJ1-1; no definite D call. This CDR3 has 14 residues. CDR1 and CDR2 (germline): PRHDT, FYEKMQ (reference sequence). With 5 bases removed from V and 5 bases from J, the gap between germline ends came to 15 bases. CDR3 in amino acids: CASSIIIGRTEAFF. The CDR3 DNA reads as TGTGCCAGCAGCATAATTATTGGGAGGACTGAAGCTTTCTTT.

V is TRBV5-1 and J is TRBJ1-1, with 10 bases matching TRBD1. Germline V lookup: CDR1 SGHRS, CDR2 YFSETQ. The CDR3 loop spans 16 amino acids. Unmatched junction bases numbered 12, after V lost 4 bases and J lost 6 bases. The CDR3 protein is CASSAGLLTGGPEAFF. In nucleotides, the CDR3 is TGCGCCAGCAGCGCAGGACTTCTGACAGGGGGCCCTGAAGCTTTCTTT.

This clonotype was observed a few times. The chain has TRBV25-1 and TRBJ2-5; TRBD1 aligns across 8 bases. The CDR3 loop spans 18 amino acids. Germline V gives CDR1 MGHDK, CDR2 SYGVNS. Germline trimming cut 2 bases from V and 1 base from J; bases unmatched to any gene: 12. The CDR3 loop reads CASSERRTGWLPQETQYF. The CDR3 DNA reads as TGTGCCAGCAGTGAACGCAGGACAGGGTGGCTTCCCCAAGAGACCCAGTACTTC.

The CDR3 sequence is CASSGQVRNTEAFF. The DNA for the CDR3 is TGTGCCAGCAGTGGACAGGTTCGGAACACTGAAGCTTTCTTT. J is TRBJ1-1 and V is TRBV12-3 or TRBV12-4; TRBD1 agrees at 7 bases. This CDR3 spans 14 amino acids. The ends lost 5 bases at V and 1 base at J; junction bases unmatched: 4.

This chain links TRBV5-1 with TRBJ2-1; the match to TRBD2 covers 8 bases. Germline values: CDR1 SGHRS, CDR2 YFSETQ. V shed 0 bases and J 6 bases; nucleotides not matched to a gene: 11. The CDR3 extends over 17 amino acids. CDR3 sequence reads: CASSLEFRGRGGNEQFF. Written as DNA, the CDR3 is TGCGCCAGCAGCTTGGAGTTCCGGGGCCGGGGGGGCAATGAGCAGTTCTTC.

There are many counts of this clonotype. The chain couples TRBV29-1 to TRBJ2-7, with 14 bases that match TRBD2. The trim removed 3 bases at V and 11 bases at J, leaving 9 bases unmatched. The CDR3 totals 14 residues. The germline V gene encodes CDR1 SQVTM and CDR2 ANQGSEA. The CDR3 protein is CSVDTGTSGSVEYF. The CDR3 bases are TGCAGCGTTGACACAGGGACTAGCGGGAGTGTAGAGTACTTC.

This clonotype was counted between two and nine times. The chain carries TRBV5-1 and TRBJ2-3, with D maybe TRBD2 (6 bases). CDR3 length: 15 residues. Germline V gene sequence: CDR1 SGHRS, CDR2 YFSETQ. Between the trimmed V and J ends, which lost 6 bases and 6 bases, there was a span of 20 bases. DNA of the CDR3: TGCGCCAGCAACCACGGCTGGGTACGGGAGGATACGCAGTATTTT. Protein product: CASNHGWVREDTQYF.

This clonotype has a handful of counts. The CDR3 loop reads CASRDQTANYGYTF. The CDR3 coding sequence is TGTGCCAGCAGAGACCAAACCGCTAACTATGGCTACACCTTC. The chain links TRBV5-6 to TRBJ1-2; D is unresolved. CDR1 and CDR2 from the germline V gene are SGHDT and YYEEEE. This CDR3 spans 14 amino acids. The V and J ends lost 5 bases and 0 bases respectively, with 11 bases between them.

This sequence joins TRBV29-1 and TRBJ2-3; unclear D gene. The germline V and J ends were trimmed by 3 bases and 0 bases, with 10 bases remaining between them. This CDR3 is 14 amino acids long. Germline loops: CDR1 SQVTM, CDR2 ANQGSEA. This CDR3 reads CSVDGVDSTDTQYF. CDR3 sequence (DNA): TGCAGCGTTGATGGGGTAGATAGCACAGATACGCAGTATTTT.

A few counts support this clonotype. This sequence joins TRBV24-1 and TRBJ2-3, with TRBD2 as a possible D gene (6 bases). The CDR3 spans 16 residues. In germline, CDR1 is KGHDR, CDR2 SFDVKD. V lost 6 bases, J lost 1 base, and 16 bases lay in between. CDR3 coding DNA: TGTGCCACCAGTTATGGCCCTACGGGAGGCACAGATACGCAGTATTTT. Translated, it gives CATSYGPTGGTDTQYF.

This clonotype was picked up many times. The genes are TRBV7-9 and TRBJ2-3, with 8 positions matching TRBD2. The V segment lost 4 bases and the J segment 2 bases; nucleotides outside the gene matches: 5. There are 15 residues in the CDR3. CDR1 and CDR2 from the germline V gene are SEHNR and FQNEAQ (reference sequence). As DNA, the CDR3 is TGTGCCAGCAGCTGGCGGGAGGCCCCCACAGATACGCAGTATTTT. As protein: CASSWREAPTDTQYF. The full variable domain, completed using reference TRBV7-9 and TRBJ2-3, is DTGVSQNPRHKITKRGQNVTFRCDPISEHNRLYWYRQTLGQGPEFLTYFQNEAQLEKSRLLSDRFSAERPKGSFSTLEIQRTEQGDSAMYLCASSWREAPTDTQYFGPGTRLTVL.

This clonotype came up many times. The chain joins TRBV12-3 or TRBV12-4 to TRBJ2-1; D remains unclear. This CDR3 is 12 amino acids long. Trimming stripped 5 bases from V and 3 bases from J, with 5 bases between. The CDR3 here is CASSPLYNEQFF. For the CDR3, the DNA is TGTGCCAGCAGTCCCCTCTACAATGAGCAGTTCTTC.

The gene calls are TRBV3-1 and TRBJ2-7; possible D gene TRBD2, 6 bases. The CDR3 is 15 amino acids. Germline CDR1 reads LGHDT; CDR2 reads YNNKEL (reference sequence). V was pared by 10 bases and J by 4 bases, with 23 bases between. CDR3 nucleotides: TGTGCCATCTCCCCGGGACTCGACCGGAGGTACGAGCAGTACTTC. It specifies CAISPGLDRRYEQYF.

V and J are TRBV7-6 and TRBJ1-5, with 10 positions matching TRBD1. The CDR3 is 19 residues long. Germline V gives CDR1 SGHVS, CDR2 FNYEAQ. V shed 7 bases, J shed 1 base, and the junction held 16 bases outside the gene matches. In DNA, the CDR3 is TGTGCCAGCATGCCGCCCCGGGACAGGGGAGAAGTGAGCAATCAGCCCCAGCATTTT. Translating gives CASMPPRDRGEVSNQPQHF.

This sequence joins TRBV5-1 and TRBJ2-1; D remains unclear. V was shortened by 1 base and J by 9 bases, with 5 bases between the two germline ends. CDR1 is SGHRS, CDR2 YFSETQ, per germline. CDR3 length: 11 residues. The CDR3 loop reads CASSLTTEQFF. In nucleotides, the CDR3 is TGCGCCAGCAGCTTGACGACTGAGCAGTTCTTC.

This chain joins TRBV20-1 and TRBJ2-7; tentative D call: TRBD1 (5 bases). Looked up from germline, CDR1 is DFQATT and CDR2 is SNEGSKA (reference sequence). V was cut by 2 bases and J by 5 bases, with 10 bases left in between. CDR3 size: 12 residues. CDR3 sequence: CSARRGRDEQYF. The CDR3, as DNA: TGCAGTGCTAGAAGGGGTAGGGACGAGCAGTACTTC.

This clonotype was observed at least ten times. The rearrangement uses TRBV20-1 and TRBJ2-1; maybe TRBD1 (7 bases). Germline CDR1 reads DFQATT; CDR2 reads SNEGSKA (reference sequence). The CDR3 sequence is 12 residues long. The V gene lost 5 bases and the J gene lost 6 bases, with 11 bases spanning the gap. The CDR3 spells CSAGRDSNEQFF. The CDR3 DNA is TGCAGTGCTGGGCGGGACAGCAATGAGCAGTTCTTC.

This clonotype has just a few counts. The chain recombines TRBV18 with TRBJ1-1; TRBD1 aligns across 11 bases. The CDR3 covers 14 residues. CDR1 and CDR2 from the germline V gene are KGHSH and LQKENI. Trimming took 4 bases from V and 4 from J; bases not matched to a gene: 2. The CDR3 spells CASSQGTGGTEAFF. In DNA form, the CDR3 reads TGTGCCAGCTCACAAGGGACAGGGGGCACTGAAGCTTTCTTT.

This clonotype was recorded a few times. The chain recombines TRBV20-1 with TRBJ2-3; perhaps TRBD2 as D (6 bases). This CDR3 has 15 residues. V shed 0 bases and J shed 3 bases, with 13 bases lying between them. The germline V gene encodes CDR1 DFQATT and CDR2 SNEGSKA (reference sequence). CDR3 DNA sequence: TGCAGTGCTAGAGATTCGGGGGTCAGAACAGATACGCAGTATTTT. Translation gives CSARDSGVRTDTQYF.